This T cell receptor beta chain was sequenced for a study of blood T cells in healthy people across ages (dated by TCRdb to the mid-2010s). Study-wide context: In model experiments, template switching captured roughly one uniquely barcoded TCR beta cDNA molecule for every two T cells. The donors were divided into four age groups: young (average about 16 years), middle-aged (over 35), aged (roughly 66) and long-lived (approximately 74). To avoid experimental bias, donors of different ages were spread randomly across the sequencing lanes. The study analyzed two additional independent replicas of 1 million unique cDNA reads from the same blood draw for two donors, one aged 18 to 30 and one aged 80 or older. The study measured age-related changes in TCR beta repertoire diversity using deep sequencing normalized with unique cDNA molecular identifiers. Broader findings and caveats from the paper: As age increased, observed TCR beta diversity per million T cells dropped in a roughly linear way, and a significant reduction was already evident by age around 41. Donor CMV infection status was unknown, potentially confounding age-related changes in expanded clonotypes. There was a strong correlation between observed TCR beta diversity and the percentage of naive T cells measured by flow cytometry. Compared with the aged group, more naive CD4+ T cells, fewer expanded clones and increased TCR diversity were shown by the long-lived group, suggesting age selection. Estimates of total diversity based on one million sequenced T cells were considered lower bounds and underestimates. Bulk unsorted PBMC profiling prevented conclusive comparison of naive and antigen-experienced compartments.

The donors were roughly 40 Caucasian individuals from Russia, aged 6 to 90 years, who were systemically healthy. Ten milliliters of peripheral blood were drawn from each donor into EDTA-treated Vacutainer tubes. Ficoll-Paque density-gradient centrifugation was used to isolate PBMCs, with at least 6.5 million obtained per sample. Trizol reagent was used to extract total RNA from the PBMCs, yielding at least 5.5 micrograms per sample. For every donor, flow cytometry on a PBMC aliquot measured the percentage of naive CD45RAhigh/CD27high T cells. Library preparation used 5' RACE. The reads were generated on an Illumina HiSeq 2500. A second PCR of roughly 7 to 11 cycles was performed with a sample-barcoded 5' primer and a J-beta primer mix. A unique molecular identifier was introduced onto each TCR beta cDNA molecule by a template-switch 5' adaptor carrying 12 random nucleotides. At least 2.5 million CDR3-containing paired-end reads were obtained from each sample. First-strand cDNA was synthesized from all RNA with the Mint cDNA synthesis kit, primed by a TRBC-specific oligonucleotide. Following uracil-DNA glycosylase treatment, all cDNA underwent a first 18-cycle PCR with the universal primers M1SS and BC2_uni_R. In the source study's methods: For normalization, 1 million high-quality reads were randomly selected from each sample, with every read carrying a distinct molecular identifier. Reads sharing molecular identifiers were discarded rather than binned into consensus sequences. MiTCR, set to a Q25 quality threshold and the strictest error-elimination algorithm, was used for CDR3 identification, clonotype clustering and error correction. A nonparametric unseen species model using Euler transformation provided a lower-bound estimate of total TCR beta diversity. Through fastp at Q25 and MiXCR, TCRdb rebuilt clones from the public reads, retaining in-frame beta chains. Rows are combined by CDR3 protein, so each entry shows the most common genes and DNA. These V and J calls rely on TCRdb rather than the paper's analysis. For this sample there are around 1.5 million distinct CDR3 sequences; 59% appear just once. The ten largest clones take up roughly 6.3% of the sample.

V loses 0 bases of germline sequence and J loses 2 bases, and the interval between the two ends is 14 bases. In the germline V gene, CDR1 corresponds to SQVTM and CDR2 to ANQGSEA. Counted from cysteine to phenylalanine, this CDR3 has 17 amino acids. Only the CDR3 region is kept as DNA, spanning 51 bases read in frame from base 1. As to this clonotype: Its cognate antigen has yet to be identified. Per-base qualities were not stored, and no clone one base away is much larger.

The clonotype was recovered from a man between 18 and 29 years old in good health. The sequence joins TRBV29-1 to TRBJ2-6; the best D guess is TRBD1, with 6 bases matching. Sequencing was done on a sample of blood. For the CDR3, the sequence is CSVEDRGSPAGANVLTF. The DNA sequence is given as TGCAGCGTTGAAGATAGGGGGTCCCCCGCTGGGGCCAACGTCCTGACTTTC.